This T cell receptor beta chain originates from a study of blood T cells in healthy people across ages. Study-wide findings and caveats: Getting older went along with TCR beta diversity per million T cells dropping roughly linearly. It was not known whether donors were CMV positive (a possible confounder of expanded clonotype changes).

CDR1 is DFQATT and CDR2 is SNEGSKA in the germline V gene (reference sequence). Trimming took 0 bases from V and 1 from J, leaving 13 bases between them. This CDR3 has 16 residues. Concerning this clonotype itself: Its specificity is unknown.

With a J-beta primer mix and a sample-barcoded 5' primer, a second PCR ran 7 to 11 cycles. TCRdb reprocessed the 5' RACE reads via MiXCR and lists one record per CDR3 protein. In the table there are 1.5 million to 1.8 million distinct CDR3 sequences, less than 45% of which are singletons. The chain carries TRBV20-1 and TRBJ2-1; D tentatively reads TRBD1 or TRBD2 (5 bases each). This receptor was identified in a woman between 18 and 29 years old in good health. Sequencing used blood. CDR3: CSARDGGAESYNEQFF. The CDR3 DNA reads as TGCAGTGCTAGAGATGGGGGAGCGGAATCCTACAATGAGCAGTTCTTC.